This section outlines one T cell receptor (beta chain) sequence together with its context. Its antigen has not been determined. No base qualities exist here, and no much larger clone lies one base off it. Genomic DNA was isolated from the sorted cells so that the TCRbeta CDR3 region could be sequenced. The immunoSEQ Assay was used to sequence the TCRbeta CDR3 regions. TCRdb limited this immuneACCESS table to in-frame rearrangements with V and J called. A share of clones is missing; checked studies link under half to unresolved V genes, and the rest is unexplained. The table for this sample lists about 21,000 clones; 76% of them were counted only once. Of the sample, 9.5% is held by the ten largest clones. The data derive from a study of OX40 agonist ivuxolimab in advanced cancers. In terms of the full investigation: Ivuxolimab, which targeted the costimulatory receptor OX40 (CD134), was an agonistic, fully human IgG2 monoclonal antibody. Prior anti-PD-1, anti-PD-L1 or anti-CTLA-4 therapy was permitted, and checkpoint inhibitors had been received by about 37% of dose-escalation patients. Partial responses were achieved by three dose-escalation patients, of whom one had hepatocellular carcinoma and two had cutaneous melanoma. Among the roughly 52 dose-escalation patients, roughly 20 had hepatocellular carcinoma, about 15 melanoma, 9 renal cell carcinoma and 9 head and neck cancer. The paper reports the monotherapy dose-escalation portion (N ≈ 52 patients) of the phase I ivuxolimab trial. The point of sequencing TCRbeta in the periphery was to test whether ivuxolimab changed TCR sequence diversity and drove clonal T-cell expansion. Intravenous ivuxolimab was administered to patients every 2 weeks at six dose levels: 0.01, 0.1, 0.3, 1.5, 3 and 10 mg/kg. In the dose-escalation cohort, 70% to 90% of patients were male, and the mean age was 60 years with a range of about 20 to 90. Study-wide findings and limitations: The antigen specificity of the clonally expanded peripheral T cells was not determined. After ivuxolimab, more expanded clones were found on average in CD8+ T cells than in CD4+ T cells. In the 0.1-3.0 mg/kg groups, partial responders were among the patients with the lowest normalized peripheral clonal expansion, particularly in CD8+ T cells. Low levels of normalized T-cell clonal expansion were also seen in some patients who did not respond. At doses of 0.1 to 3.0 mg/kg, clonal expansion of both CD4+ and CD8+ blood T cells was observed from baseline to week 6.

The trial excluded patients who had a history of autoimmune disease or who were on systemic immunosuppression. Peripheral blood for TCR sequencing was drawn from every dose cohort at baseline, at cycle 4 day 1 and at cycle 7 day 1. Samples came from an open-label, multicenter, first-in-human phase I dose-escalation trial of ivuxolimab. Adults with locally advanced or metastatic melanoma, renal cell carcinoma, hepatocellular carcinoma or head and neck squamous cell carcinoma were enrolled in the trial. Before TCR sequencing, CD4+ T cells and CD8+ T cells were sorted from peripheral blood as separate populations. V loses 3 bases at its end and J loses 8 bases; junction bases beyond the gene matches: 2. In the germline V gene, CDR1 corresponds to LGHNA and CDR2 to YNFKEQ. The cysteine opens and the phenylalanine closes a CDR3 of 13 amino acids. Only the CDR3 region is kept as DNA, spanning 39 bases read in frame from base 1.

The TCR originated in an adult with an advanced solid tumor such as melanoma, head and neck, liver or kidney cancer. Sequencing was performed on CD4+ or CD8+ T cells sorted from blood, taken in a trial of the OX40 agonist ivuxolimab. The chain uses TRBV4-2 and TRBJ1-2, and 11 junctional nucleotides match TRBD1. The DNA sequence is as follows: TGTGCCAGCAGCCACGGGACAGGGGGAGGCTACACCTTC. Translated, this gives CASSHGTGGGYTF.